These T cell receptor beta chains were read from a single sample in a study of graft-versus-host responses after intestinal transplantation. Antigen specificity for these receptors is unknown. TCRdb's copy holds only in-frame clones and misses some; the assay was immunoSEQ multiplex PCR. Seen here are some 90,000 clones, about 93% observed once, and the top ten hold approximately 0.5%. This material consisted of unstimulated CD8+ T cells sorted from spleen or lymph node cells, taken before intestinal transplant. These receptors originate from a human donor who received an intestinal transplant. Both conserved end residues are part of each CDR3.

J gene,V gene,CDR3 protein
TRBJ1-5,TRBV6-1,CASSELGLVMGGTGQPQHF
TRBJ2-1,TRBV7-9,CASTSLQGSGNEQFF
TRBJ2-3,TRBV7-9,CASSPEGGRVADTQYF
TRBJ2-5,TRBV10-3,CAIGVAGVSQETQYF
TRBJ1-1,TRBV5-1,CASSLYGSGTEAFF
TRBJ2-3,TRBV5-6,CASSLQSLVPDTQYF
TRBJ2-2,TRBV7-9,CASSLAGGTGELFF
TRBJ2-5,TRBV9,CASSVAGGAGYETQYF
TRBJ2-5,TRBV4-1,CASSPGLPQETQYF
TRBJ1-1,TRBV19,CASSPGMNTEAFF
TRBJ2-1,TRBV10-1,CASSENDAQGNEQFF
TRBJ2-5,TRBV7-8,CASSLASTGTAGQETQYF
TRBJ2-1,TRBV5-1,CASSLLAGGRSSYNEQFF
TRBJ2-1,TRBV7-6,CASSTGYGLATNEQFF
TRBJ2-5,TRBV7-2,CASSLDRGWTQYF
TRBJ2-7,TRBV4-3,CASSHQDGAGYEQYF
TRBJ1-5,TRBV30,CAWSHGAGQPQHF
TRBJ2-7,TRBV4-2,CASSQDGGSSYEQYF
TRBJ2-5,TRBV27,CASSFGGAETQYF
TRBJ2-5,TRBV2,CASSAGLAGAYQETQYF
TRBJ1-1,TRBV4-1,CASSLNPGVNTEAFF
TRBJ1-2,TRBV2,CASEYPGTGGGNYGYTF
TRBJ2-6,TRBV4-2,CASSPLAGVFHSGANVLTF
TRBJ2-1,TRBV27,CASSLVRGLGWNEQFF
TRBJ1-5,TRBV7-9,CASSFGTGYQPQHF
TRBJ2-7,TRBV11-2,CASSAGTGGYEQYF